Listed here is a single T cell receptor (beta chain). This record belongs to a study of blood T cell repertoires in COVID-19. Study background: Samples came from the United States, Italy and Spain, spanning acute and convalescent COVID-19. Nucleic acid was either cDNA or gDNA, and it came from T cells, B-cell-depleted T cells, or PBMCs.

Germline V gives CDR1 SGHDN, CDR2 FVKESK. V lost 4 bases and J 5 bases, leaving 13 bases between the germline ends. The CDR3 sequence is 14 residues long. The data were produced by immunoSEQ multiplex PCR, yet TCRdb's version contains in-frame clones alone and is incomplete. The sample shows about 110,000 clones, roughly four fifths of them seen only once. The chain joins TRBV14 to TRBJ2-3, with D unclear. Sample: peripheral blood. This receptor was identified in an older woman with acute or convalescent COVID-19. CDR3 in DNA: TGTGCCAGCAGCCCCAGTATGGGCCGAGATACGCAGTATTTT. Translation: CASSPSMGRDTQYF.